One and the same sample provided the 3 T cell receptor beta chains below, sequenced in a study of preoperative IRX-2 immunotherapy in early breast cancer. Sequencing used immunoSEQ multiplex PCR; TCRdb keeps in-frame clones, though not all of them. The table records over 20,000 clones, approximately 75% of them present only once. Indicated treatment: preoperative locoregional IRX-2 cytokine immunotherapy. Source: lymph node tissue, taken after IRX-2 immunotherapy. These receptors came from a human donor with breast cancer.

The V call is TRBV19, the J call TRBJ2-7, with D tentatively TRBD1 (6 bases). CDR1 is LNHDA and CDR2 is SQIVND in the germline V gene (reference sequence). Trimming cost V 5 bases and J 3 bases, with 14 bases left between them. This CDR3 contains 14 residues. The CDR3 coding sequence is TGTGCCAGTAGTCGGCAGGGGCTATTCTACGAGCAGTACTTC. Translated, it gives CASSRQGLFYEQYF.

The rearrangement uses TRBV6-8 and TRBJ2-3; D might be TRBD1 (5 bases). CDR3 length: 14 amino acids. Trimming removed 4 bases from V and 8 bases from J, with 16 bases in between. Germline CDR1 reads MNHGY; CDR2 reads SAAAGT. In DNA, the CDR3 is TGTGCCAGCAGTTCCGGACACGGTCGTGGTACGCAGTATTTT. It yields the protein CASSSGHGRGTQYF.

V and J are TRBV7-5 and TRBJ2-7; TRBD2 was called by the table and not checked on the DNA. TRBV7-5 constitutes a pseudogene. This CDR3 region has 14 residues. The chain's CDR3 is CASSSAGNRYEQYF. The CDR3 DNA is TGTGCCAGCAGCTCGGCGGGGAATCGCTACGAGCAGTACTTC.